The present T cell receptor (beta chain) was sequenced within a study of T-cell reconstitution after alpha-beta-depleted transplantation in children. This clonotype was seen at least ten times. V was cut by 7 bases and J by 0 bases, with 12 bases left in between. CDR1 and CDR2 (germline): SQVTM, ANQGSEA. The CDR3 sequence is 13 residues long. A library of TCRbeta sequences, prepared with unique molecular identifiers, was generated. TCRdb recomputed calls from the PCR reads with MiXCR, one row per CDR3 protein. The table lists 380,000 or so distinct CDR3 sequences, roughly 13% of them singletons. The sequenced sample was PBMCs, obtained from the stem cell graft. The V gene is TRBV29-1, the J gene TRBJ1-1, with D possibly TRBD1 on 5 matching bases. The clonotype originates from a human donor who donated a stem cell graft to a child with Fanconi anemia. In nucleotides, the CDR3 is TGCAGCGGAAGACAGACCTTGAACACTGAAGCTTTCTTT. It is translated as CSGRQTLNTEAFF.